Below, one T cell receptor (beta chain) is given with its context. Sequencing was performed with immunoSEQ multiplex PCR; in TCRdb, only in-frame clones are kept and a portion is missing. The profile covers approximately 150,000 clones, with over 85% appearing a single time and 5.8% taken by the ten largest. The data are from a study of control samples from healthy donors and cancer patients. V dropped 4 bases and J dropped 4 bases, with 11 bases sitting between them. The CDR3 runs 14 residues. Germline V CDR1 and CDR2: LGHDT, YNNKEL (reference sequence). This TCR derives from a man aged 18 to 30 in good health. The chain employs TRBV3-1 (or the pseudogene TRBV3-2) and TRBJ2-1, with D unresolved. Material for sequencing was blood. CDR3 DNA: TGTGCCAGCAGCCTCGGTGGAGATTACAATGAGCAGTTCTTC. Its protein product is CASSLGGDYNEQFF.